The clone carrying this TCR beta chain was counted between two and nine times. Its antigen is still unknown. The source of the sample is a study of T cell repertoires in cytomegalovirus infection. Overall study: Public TCR beta signature analysis indicated the presence of both CMV infection and matching HLA type.

TCRdb used MiXCR to reprocess the reads, holding one entry per CDR3 protein. The sample lists 300,000 to 400,000 distinct CDR3 sequences; about 28% were seen once. Study-level results: Across the ex vivo response, the dominant clonotypes were HLA-C-restricted CMV-specific TCR beta clonotypes. Using cumulative public TCR beta family frequency, the authors identified those who carried CMV together with the relevant HLA.

The CDR3 contains 14 residues. V lost 6 bases to trimming and J lost 1 base, with 12 bases between them. This chain joins TRBV12-3 or TRBV12-4 and TRBJ1-1; D uncertain. Sequencing used cultured PBMCs, obtained from culture after CMV antigen stimulation. The TCR originated in a human donor in good health (CMV status not recorded). Some clones in this sample may be carry-over from other donors' samples. The CDR3 nucleotides read TGTGCCAGCAGCAGAAGGGCCGGGAACACTGAAGCTTTCTTT. It codes for CASSRRAGNTEAFF.